This T cell receptor beta chain was documented in a study of T cell responses to AZD1222 COVID-19 vaccine. Study conclusions and caveats: In all cases, repertoires were sampled only after the peak T cell response. CD4 TCRs covered the whole spike, strongest at regions 160-218 and 743-854.

Only in-frame clones appear in the TCRdb table, and some are missing; sequencing was by immunoSEQ multiplex PCR. The sample lists about 150,000 clones, 80% to 90% occurring once. CDR3 length: 16 amino acids. The germline CDR1 and CDR2 sequences are LNHDA and SQIVND (reference sequence). J gave up 8 bases and V 6 bases, and 16 bases lay outside the gene matches. In regard to this clone: The antigen remains unidentified.

The chain employs TRBV19 and TRBJ2-1; 7 bases line up with TRBD2. The specimen comprised peripheral blood, sampled on day 0 of AZD1222 vaccination. This clonotype was obtained from an adult in good health. Here the CDR3 reads CASRGSREAGRDEQFF. The DNA of the CDR3 is TGTGCCAGTAGGGGCTCCCGGGAGGCAGGGCGGGATGAGCAGTTCTTC.